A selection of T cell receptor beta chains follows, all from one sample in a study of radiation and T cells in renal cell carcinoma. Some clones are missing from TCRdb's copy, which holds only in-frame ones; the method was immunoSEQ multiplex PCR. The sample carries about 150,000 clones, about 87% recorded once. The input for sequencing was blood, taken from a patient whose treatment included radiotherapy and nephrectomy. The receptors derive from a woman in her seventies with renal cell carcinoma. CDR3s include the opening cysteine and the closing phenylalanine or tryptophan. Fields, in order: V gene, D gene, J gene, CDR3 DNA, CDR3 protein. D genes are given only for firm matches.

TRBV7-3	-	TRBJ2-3	TGTGCCAGCAGCCCCCGCCCGGTGTTTTCGGGATACGCAGATACGCAGTATTTT	CASSPRPVFSGYADTQYF
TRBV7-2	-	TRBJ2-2	TGTGCCGGAGGGAAAGGGGGCATCACCGGGGAGCTGTTTTTT	CAGGKGGITGELFF
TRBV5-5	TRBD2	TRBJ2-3	TGTGCCAGCAGCCCGCCGTCGGGAGGGGTGGGCACAGATACGCAGTATTTT	CASSPPSGGVGTDTQYF
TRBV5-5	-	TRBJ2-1	TGTGCCAGCAGCCGTCAGGGATCCTACAATGAGCAGTTCTTC	CASSRQGSYNEQFF
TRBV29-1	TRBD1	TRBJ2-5	TGCAGCTCCCGGGACAGCGACTTCGAGACCCAGTACTTC	CSSRDSDFETQYF
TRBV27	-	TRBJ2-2	TGTGCCAGCAGTTTATATGGTCCGAGGGACACCGGGGAGCTGTTTTTT	CASSLYGPRDTGELFF
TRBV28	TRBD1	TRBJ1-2	TGTGCCAGCAGTTTATGGGGACAGGGGGCAGGGTATGGCTACACCTTC	CASSLWGQGAGYGYTF
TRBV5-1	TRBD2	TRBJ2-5	TGCGCCAGCAGCTTAGTTCGCCTAGCGGGGGGGCACGAGACCCAGTACTTC	CASSLVRLAGGHETQYF
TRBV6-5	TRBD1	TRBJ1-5	TGTGCCAGCAGTTACGGGACAGGCCCCAATCAGCCCCAGCATTTT	CASSYGTGPNQPQHF
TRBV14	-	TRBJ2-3	TGTGCCAGCAGCCAAGAGTTTCGGGGGCGGGGGACAGATACGCAGTATTTT	CASSQEFRGRGTDTQYF
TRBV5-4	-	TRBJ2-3	TGTGCCAGCAGCTCGGCCCCTAGCCCCACAGATACGCAGTATTTT	CASSSAPSPTDTQYF
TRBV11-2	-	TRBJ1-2	TGTGCCAGCAGCTTAGCCCCGGGAGCCAACTATGGCTACACCTTC	CASSLAPGANYGYTF
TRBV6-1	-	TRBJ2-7	TGTGCCAGCAGTGAAGGGACAGCCTACGAGCAGTACTTC	CASSEGTAYEQYF
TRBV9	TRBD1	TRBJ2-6	TGTGCCAGCAGCCTAGACAGGGCGGGGGCCAACGTCCTGACTTTC	CASSLDRAGANVLTF
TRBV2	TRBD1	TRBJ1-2	TGTGCCAGCATACCCGGACAGGGGGCGAAAGGCTACACCTTC	CASIPGQGAKGYTF
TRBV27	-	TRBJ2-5	TGTGCCAGCAAGTTCCGAGAGACCCAGTACTTC	CASKFRETQYF
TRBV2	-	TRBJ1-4	TGTGCCAGCAGTGCGACAGCGATAAATGAAAAACTGTTTTTT	CASSATAINEKLFF
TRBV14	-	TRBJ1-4	TGTGCCAGCAGCCCCAGTGTCTTGTCTATGGAGAAACTGTTTTTT	CASSPSVLSMEKLFF
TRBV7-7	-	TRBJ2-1	TGTGCTAGCAGCTTAGCGCGAGTGGCCCCCTACAATGAGCAGTTCTTC	CASSLARVAPYNEQFF
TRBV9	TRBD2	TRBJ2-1	TGTGCCAGCAGCGTGGCCGGGACTAGCGGGGCCCTGACGCTTACCTACAATGAGCAGTTCTTC	CASSVAGTSGALTLTYNEQFF
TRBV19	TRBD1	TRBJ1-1	TGTGCCAGTAGTATAGGTCAGGGGGCGTGGACTGAAGCTTTCTTT	CASSIGQGAWTEAFF
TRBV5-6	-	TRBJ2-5	TGTGCCAGCAGCTTGGGGCTCGAAGAGACCCAGTACTTC	CASSLGLEETQYF
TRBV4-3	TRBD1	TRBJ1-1	TGCGCCAGCAGCCTTCACAGGGGAATGAACACTGAAGCTTTCTTT	CASSLHRGMNTEAFF
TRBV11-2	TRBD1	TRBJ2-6	TGCTGTACAGGGGTCCAAAACGTCCTGACTTTC	CCTGVQNVLTF
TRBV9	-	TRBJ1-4	TGTGCCAGCAGCCCACAAACAGGTGTTAATGAAAAACTGTTTTTT	CASSPQTGVNEKLFF
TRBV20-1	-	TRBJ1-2	TGCAGTGCTAGTGGCTACACCTTC	CSASGYTF
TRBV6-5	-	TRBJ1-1	TGTGCCAGCAGTTATCACAGGGAGGCTTTCTTT	CASSYHREAFF
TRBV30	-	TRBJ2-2	TGTGCCTGGAGACAGGGTACCGGGGAGCTGTTTTTT	CAWRQGTGELFF
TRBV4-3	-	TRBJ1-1	TGCGCCAGCAGCCATGCCACGGGACCGAACAATGAAGCTTTCTTT	CASSHATGPNNEAFF
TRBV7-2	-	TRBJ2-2	TGTGCCAGCACCTCCTCCGTTGAGGTGATCGGGGAGCTGTTTTTT	CASTSSVEVIGELFF
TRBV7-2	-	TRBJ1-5	TGTGCCAGCAGCTTAGACAGGGCCTCCAATCAGCCCCAGCATTTT	CASSLDRASNQPQHF
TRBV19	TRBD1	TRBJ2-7	TGTGCCAGTAGTATAGACGGGACAGGGGCTTACGAGCAGTACTTC	CASSIDGTGAYEQYF
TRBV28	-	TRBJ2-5	TGTGCCAGCAGTCAAGGACGGGACAACCAAGAGACCCAGTACTTC	CASSQGRDNQETQYF